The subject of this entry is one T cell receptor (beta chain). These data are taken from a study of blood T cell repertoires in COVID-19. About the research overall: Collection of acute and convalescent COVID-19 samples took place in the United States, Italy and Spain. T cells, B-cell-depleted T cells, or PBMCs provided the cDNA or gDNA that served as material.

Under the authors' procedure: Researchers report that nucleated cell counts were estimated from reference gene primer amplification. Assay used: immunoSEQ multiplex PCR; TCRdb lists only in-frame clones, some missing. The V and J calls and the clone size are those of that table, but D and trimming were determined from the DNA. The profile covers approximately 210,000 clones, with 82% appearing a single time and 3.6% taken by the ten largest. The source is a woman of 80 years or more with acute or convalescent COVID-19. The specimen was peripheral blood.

CDR3 loop: CASSASGHTDTQYF. In nucleotides, the CDR3 is TGTGCCAGCAGTGCGAGCGGGCACACAGATACGCAGTATTTT. The chain uses TRBV27 and TRBJ2-3, with D possibly being TRBD2 (6 bases). This CDR3 region has 14 residues. Trimming left V 5 bases short and J 2 bases short, with 11 bases between. Germline CDR1 and CDR2: MNHEY and SMNVEV (reference sequence).